This TCR beta chain was captured in a study of Ad26.COV2.S vaccination and SARS-CoV-2 variants. Study conclusions and caveats: Vaccinees and placebo recipients showed similar non-spike TCR breadth.

Concerning this clone: The target antigen is unknown.

Treatment described: about 20 received Ad26.COV2.S at low or high dose, single or two shots; about five received placebo; per-sample allocation not given. Sampling was done on day 63 after the first vaccine or placebo injection. V was clipped by 4 bases and J by 2 bases, with 15 bases between them. Germline CDR1 SGHRS, CDR2 YFSETQ. The CDR3 is 15 residues long. TCRdb's copy holds only in-frame clones and misses some; the assay was immunoSEQ multiplex PCR. The data contain hundreds of thousands of clones, nearly 90% of them seen just once; the ten biggest clones take up over 2%. The chain is built from TRBV5-1 and TRBJ2-5; D not resolved. This TCR was sampled from a person between 18 and 60 years old who received the Ad26.COV2.S COVID-19 vaccine or a placebo. The sample was peripheral blood, taken in a trial of Ad26.COV2.S vaccine versus placebo. CDR3 sequence reads: CASSPDRHLQETQYF. In DNA, the CDR3 is TGCGCCAGCAGCCCGGACCGACACCTACAAGAGACCCAGTACTTC.